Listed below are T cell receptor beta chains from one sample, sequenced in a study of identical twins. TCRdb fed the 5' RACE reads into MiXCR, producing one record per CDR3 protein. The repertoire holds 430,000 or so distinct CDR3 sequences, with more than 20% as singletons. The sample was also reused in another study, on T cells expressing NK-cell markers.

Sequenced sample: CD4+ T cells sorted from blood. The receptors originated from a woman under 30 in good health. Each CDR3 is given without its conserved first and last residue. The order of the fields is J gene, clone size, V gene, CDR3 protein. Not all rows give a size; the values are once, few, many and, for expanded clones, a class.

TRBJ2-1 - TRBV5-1 ASSSAGKGYNEQF
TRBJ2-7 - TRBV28 ASLAGGGYEQY
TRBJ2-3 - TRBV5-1 ASSFYAGPARADTQY
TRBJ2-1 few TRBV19 ASGNGYEQF
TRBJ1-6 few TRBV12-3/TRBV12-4 ASSYYRGYGSPLH
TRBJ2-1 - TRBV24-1 ATSDPRRGGRDYNEQF
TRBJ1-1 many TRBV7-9 ASSVRSFPAF
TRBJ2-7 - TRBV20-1 SASDRLEQY
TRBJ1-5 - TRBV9 ASITNERNRYQPQH
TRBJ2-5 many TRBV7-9 ASSLMAGNQETQY
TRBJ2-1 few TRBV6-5 ASSYFTQGYNEQF
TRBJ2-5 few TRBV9 ASSFSTEVTQY
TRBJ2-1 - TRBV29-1 SVERTGGNEQF
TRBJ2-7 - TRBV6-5 ASSYSIRGPYEQY
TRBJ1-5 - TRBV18 ASSRTWGPNQPQH
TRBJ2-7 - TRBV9 ASSPAGGGMDEQY
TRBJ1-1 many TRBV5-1 ASSWGQNTEAF
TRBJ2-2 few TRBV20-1 SVAHTGELF
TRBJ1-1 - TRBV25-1 ASSAWGNTEAF
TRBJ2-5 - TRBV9 ASSVSQDFGKTQY
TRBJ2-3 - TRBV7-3 ASRGGPPGDTQY
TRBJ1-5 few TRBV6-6 ASSYWKGTSQPQH
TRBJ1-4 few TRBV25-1 ASSPRPGTGGGTNEKLF
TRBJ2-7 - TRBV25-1 ASSDKTVGGYEQY
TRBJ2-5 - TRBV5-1 ASSWGRAVQETQY
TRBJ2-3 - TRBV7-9 ASSLARAGPPQDTQY
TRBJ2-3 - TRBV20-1 SAPIGTGVPDTQY
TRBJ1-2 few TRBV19 ASSRTGEGYT
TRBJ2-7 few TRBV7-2 ASSDGLGYEQY
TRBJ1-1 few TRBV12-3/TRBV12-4 ASRQGSYTEAF
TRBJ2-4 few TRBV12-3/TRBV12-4 ASSLSTVAKNIQY
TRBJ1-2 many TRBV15 ATSRDPGTEYGYT
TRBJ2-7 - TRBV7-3 ASSLGGAPYEQY
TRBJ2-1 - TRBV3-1 ASSQLGGRTVDEQF
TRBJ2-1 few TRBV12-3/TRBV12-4 ASIVTQGWHNEQF
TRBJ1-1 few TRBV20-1 RGEGRGPEAF
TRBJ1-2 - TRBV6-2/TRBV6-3 ASSSRIYGYT
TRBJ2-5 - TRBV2 ASSEAEYQETQY
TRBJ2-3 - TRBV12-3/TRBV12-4 ASSSADTQY
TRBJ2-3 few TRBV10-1 ASSAGLASPSTQY
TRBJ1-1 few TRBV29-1 SVGRQGMEAF
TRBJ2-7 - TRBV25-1 ASSSTTSGSVHEQY
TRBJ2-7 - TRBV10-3 AISEGPGSSYEQY
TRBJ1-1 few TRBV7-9 ASSLARDRTEAF
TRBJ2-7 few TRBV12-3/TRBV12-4 ASSRRATYEQY
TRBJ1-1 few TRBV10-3 AISEGEEAF
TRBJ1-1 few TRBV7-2 ASSLSGGVGTEAF
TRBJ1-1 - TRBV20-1 SARGRRASNTEAF
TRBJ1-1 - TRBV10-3 AISDVGIAEAF
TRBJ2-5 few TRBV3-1 ASSPTPLRETQY
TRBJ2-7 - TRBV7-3 ASSLRAGTNYEQY
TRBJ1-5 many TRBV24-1 ATSDGQATNQPQH
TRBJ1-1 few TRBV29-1 SGGENTEAF
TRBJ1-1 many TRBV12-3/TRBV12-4 ASSSPRTGSSTEAF
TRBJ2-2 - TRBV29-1 SVTVGDGELF
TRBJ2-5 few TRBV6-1 ASSKKGGETQY
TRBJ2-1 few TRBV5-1 ASSLGAGGGGEQF
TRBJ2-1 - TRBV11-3 ASSLVGDILGEQF
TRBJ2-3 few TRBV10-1 ASSRDRKTDTQY
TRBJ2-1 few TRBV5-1 ASSLQGAGEQF